These 22 T cell receptor beta chains were all obtained from the same sample, sequenced in a study of T-cell memory formation after mild COVID-19. TCRdb reanalysed the 5' RACE reads using MiXCR and keeps one entry per CDR3 protein. The sample lists about 140,000 distinct CDR3 sequences; around 15% were seen once. Sequenced material: PBMCs or a T cell subset sorted from them (not recorded which). All receptors derive from an adult woman who had mild COVID-19 (a few samples of this study predate the infection). Cell type and time point are not known.

The chain recombines TRBV5-1 with TRBJ2-7; D is ambiguous. This CDR3 contains 12 residues. From germline, CDR1 is SGHRS and CDR2 YFSETQ. V dropped 6 bases and J dropped 6 bases, with 13 bases sitting between them. CDR3 region: CASKSPSGEQYF. DNA for the CDR3: TGCGCCAGCAAGTCCCCCTCCGGCGAGCAGTACTTC.

This chain uses TRBV7-3 with TRBJ2-3, with TRBD2 matching 12 bases. The CDR3 runs to 16 residues. The J segment lost 2 bases and the V segment lost 3 bases, leaving 3 bases of the junction unmatched. Germline CDR1 is SGHTA and CDR2 is FQGTGA. This chain's CDR3 is CASSFLAGGTTDTQYF. In nucleotides, the CDR3 is TGTGCCAGCAGCTTTCTAGCGGGGGGGACCACAGATACGCAGTATTTT. Variable domain in full (rest from reference TRBV7-3 and TRBJ2-3): GAGVSQTPSNKVTEKGKYVELRCDPISGHTALYWYRQSLGQGPEFLIYFQGTGAADDSGLPNDRFFAVRPEGSVSTLKIQRTERGDSAVYLCASSFLAGGTTDTQYFGPGTRLTVL.

The CDR3 spells CASSFWDENYGYTF. The DNA of the CDR3 is TGTGCCAGCAGTTTTTGGGACGAGAACTATGGCTACACCTTC. The V gene is TRBV12-3 or TRBV12-4, the J gene TRBJ1-2; D is possibly TRBD1 (5 bases). CDR3 length equals 14 residues. V gave up 3 bases and J gave up 2 bases, with 10 bases separating them.

In its sample, this clonotype was seen a few times. The genes are TRBV9 and TRBJ2-5; 14 bases fit TRBD2. V lost 2 bases to trimming and J lost 5 bases; unmatched junction nucleotides: 2. The CDR3 totals 15 residues. CDR1 and CDR2 (germline): SGDLS, YYNGEE. The CDR3 is CASSVTSGRGETQYF. Written as DNA, the CDR3 is TGTGCCAGCAGCGTGACTAGCGGGAGGGGCGAGACCCAGTACTTC.

V is TRBV18 and J is TRBJ1-1; D possibly corresponds to TRBD1 (5 bases). CDR3 size: 15 residues. In germline, CDR1 is KGHSH, CDR2 LQKENI. Trimming took off 3 bases at V and 4 bases at J, with 15 bases between the two ends. The CDR3 region has the DNA TGTGCCAGCTCACCCGGTAGGCAGGGTAGCACTGAAGCTTTCTTT. This codes for CASSPGRQGSTEAFF. Full variable domain (outside the CDR3, taken from reference TRBV18 and TRBJ1-1): NAGVMQNPRHLVRRRGQEARLRCSPMKGHSHVYWYRQLPEEGLKFMVYLQKENIIDESGMPKERFSAEFPKEGPSILRIQQVVRGDSAAYFCASSPGRQGSTEAFFGQGTRLTVV.

A note on this clonotype: The junction differs from germline at one of its ends, possibly a read error. The J gene is TRBJ2-1, the V gene TRBV7-2; possible D gene TRBD2, 5 bases. The CDR3 has 8 residues. Germline V gene data show CDR1 as SGHTA and CDR2 as FQGNSA. The chain's CDR3 is CASSPDYF. The CDR3 DNA reads as TGTGCCAGCAGCCCCGACTACTTC.

The CDR3 is CSARDMAGDNEQFF. Written as DNA, the CDR3 is TGCAGTGCTAGAGATATGGCGGGAGATAATGAGCAGTTCTTC. The chain is built from TRBV20-1 and TRBJ2-1; 7 bases line up with TRBD2. J lost 7 bases, V lost 0 bases, and 6 bases had no gene match. The CDR3 is 14 residues long. Germline V lookup: CDR1 DFQATT, CDR2 SNEGSKA (reference sequence).

The J gene is TRBJ1-3, the V gene TRBV4-1; D is possibly TRBD1 (5 bases). The germline gives CDR1 MGHRA, CDR2 YSYEKL. CDR3 length equals 16 residues. V was cut by 4 bases and J by 4 bases, with 17 bases left in between. This CDR3 reads CASSPAPGTGGNTIYF. The DNA for the CDR3 is TGCGCCAGCAGCCCGGCCCCCGGGACGGGAGGAAACACCATATATTTT.

The genes are TRBV7-9 and TRBJ2-5; maybe TRBD2 (5 bases). The CDR3 sequence is 16 residues long. V lost 2 bases and J 4 bases, leaving 17 bases between the germline ends. CDR1 SEHNR and CDR2 FQNEAQ come from the germline V gene (reference sequence). The CDR3 loop reads CASSLKLGPGGETQYF. In DNA form, the CDR3 reads TGTGCCAGCAGCTTAAAACTAGGTCCGGGTGGAGAGACCCAGTACTTC.

V is TRBV7-8 and J is TRBJ1-1; D may be TRBD1 (6 bases). The germline CDR1 and CDR2 sequences are SGHVS and FQNEAQ. The ends were cut back, 6 bases at V and 3 bases at J, with 14 bases in the middle. The CDR3 has 14 amino acids. The CDR3 loop reads CASRETRGYTEAFF. CDR3 coding DNA: TGTGCCAGCAGAGAGACTAGGGGGTACACTGAAGCTTTCTTT.

This clonotype was seen many times. This chain uses TRBV27 with TRBJ2-1, with D possibly being TRBD1 (6 bases). The V gene's germline CDR1 is MNHEY and CDR2 SMNVEV (reference sequence). Trimming left V 6 bases short and J 4 bases short, with 10 bases between. This CDR3 is built from 13 residues. This CDR3 reads CASSLTGYNEQFF. CDR3 coding DNA: TGTGCCAGCAGCCTAACAGGGTACAATGAGCAGTTCTTC.

Turning to this clonotype: Given the absence of the conserved phenylalanine or tryptophan at the CDR3 end, a read error is likely. The gene calls are TRBV9 and TRBJ2-1, with 10 bases that match TRBD2. The J segment lost 8 bases and the V segment lost 0 bases, leaving 20 bases of the junction unmatched. The CDR3 is 20 residues long. Per germline, CDR1 SGDLS and CDR2 YYNGEE. The DNA for the CDR3 is TGTGCCAGCAGCGTAGGGAGCGGGAGGGCCTATCTGAATCATTTCGATGAGCAGTTCTAC. Its protein product is CASSVGSGRAYLNHFDEQFY.

The rearrangement joins TRBV10-3 to TRBJ1-2, with D possibly matching TRBD1 (5 bases). This CDR3 is 12 amino acids long. From germline, CDR1 is ENHRY and CDR2 SYGVKD. The V gene lost 6 bases and the J gene lost 4 bases, with 9 bases spanning the gap. The DNA of the CDR3 is TGTGCCATCAGAGGGACGGCCTATGGCTACACCTTC. It translates to CAIRGTAYGYTF.

The V gene is TRBV7-2, the J gene TRBJ2-5; no clear D gene. V was shortened by 5 bases and J by 2 bases, with 15 bases between the two germline ends. Germline loops: CDR1 SGHTA, CDR2 FQGNSA. The length of the CDR3 is 15 residues. The CDR3 protein is CASSPLDGYQETQYF. The DNA for the CDR3 is TGTGCCAGCAGCCCGCTAGATGGCTATCAAGAGACCCAGTACTTC. Full variable domain (outside the CDR3, taken from reference TRBV7-2 and TRBJ2-5): GAGVSQSPSNKVTEKGKDVELRCDPISGHTALYWYRQSLGQGLEFLIYFQGNSAPDKSGLPSDRFSAERTGGSVSTLTIQRTQQEDSAVYLCASSPLDGYQETQYFGPGTRLLVL.

This sequence joins TRBV7-8 and TRBJ2-1; no reliable D call. The length of the CDR3 is 13 residues. Germline V gene data show CDR1 as SGHVS and CDR2 as FQNEAQ. V lost 5 bases to trimming and J lost 7 bases, with 12 bases between them. This CDR3 is CASSPPTWNEQFF. The CDR3 region has the DNA TGTGCCAGCAGCCCCCCCACCTGGAATGAGCAGTTCTTC.

This clonotype was seen a handful of times. The chain couples TRBV24-1 to TRBJ2-1; 8 bases agree with TRBD2. CDR3 size: 15 residues. Unmatched junction bases numbered 2, after V lost 0 bases and J lost 5 bases. Germline CDR1 and CDR2: KGHDR and SFDVKD. DNA for the CDR3: TGTGCCACCAGTGATTTGAAAGCGGGGGACAATGAGCAGTTCTTC. Translation gives CATSDLKAGDNEQFF.

The chain carries TRBV10-3 and TRBJ2-5; 8 positions agree with TRBD1. V lost 2 bases, J lost 4 bases, and 6 bases stayed unmatched. CDR1 is ENHRY, CDR2 SYGVKD, per germline. CDR3 length equals 15 residues. CDR3 nucleotides: TGTGCCATCAGTGAGGAGACAGGGGTAGGAGAGACCCAGTACTTC. Protein sequence: CAISEETGVGETQYF.

V gene TRBV7-9 combines with J gene TRBJ1-1; perhaps TRBD1 as D (5 bases). This CDR3 spans 18 amino acids. CDR1 and CDR2 from the germline V gene are SEHNR and FQNEAQ (reference sequence). Between the trimmed V and J ends, which lost 1 base and 1 base, there was a span of 19 bases. The CDR3 sequence is CASSLGRGIIRENTEAFF. The CDR3 DNA is TGTGCCAGCAGCTTAGGTCGGGGGATAATAAGGGAGAACACTGAAGCTTTCTTT.

In DNA, the CDR3 is TGTGCCAGCAGGCCCGGGGAGGTCGGAAACACCATATATTTT. Protein sequence: CASRPGEVGNTIYF. V and J are TRBV6-4 and TRBJ1-3; D call uncertain. V gave up 6 bases and J gave up 4 bases, with 13 bases separating them. Germline lookup yields CDR1 MRHNA and CDR2 SNTAGT. The CDR3 sequence is 14 residues long.

V usage is TRBV20-1 and J usage is TRBJ2-1; 9 nucleotides line up with TRBD2. This CDR3 spans 14 amino acids. V was clipped by 6 bases and J by 4 bases; unmatched bases: 7. Germline CDR1 reads DFQATT; CDR2 reads SNEGSKA (reference sequence). CDR3 sequence: CSAARTSAYNEQFF. The CDR3, as DNA: TGCAGTGCCGCGAGGACTAGCGCTTACAATGAGCAGTTCTTC.

The J gene is TRBJ1-1, the V gene TRBV6-2 or TRBV6-3; perhaps TRBD1 as D (6 bases). The germline CDR1 and CDR2 sequences are MNHEY and SVGEGT. There are 16 residues in the CDR3. V was shortened by 0 bases and J by 3 bases, with 14 bases between the two germline ends. CDR3 nucleotide sequence: TGTGCCAGCAGTTACTCGGGACTTCCAGGGGACACTGAAGCTTTCTTT. Encoded protein: CASSYSGLPGDTEAFF.

This chain connects TRBV5-6 to TRBJ2-7; a possible D gene is TRBD2 (6 bases). This CDR3 region has 15 residues. V shed 4 bases and J shed 3 bases, with 17 bases lying between them. CDR1 and CDR2 from the germline V gene are SGHDT and YYEEEE. The CDR3 loop reads CASSGGLLLVYEQYF. The CDR3 bases are TGTGCCAGCAGCGGCGGACTATTACTAGTCTACGAGCAGTACTTC.